A selection of T cell receptor beta chains follows, all from one sample in a study of graft-versus-host responses after intestinal transplantation. Profiled with immunoSEQ multiplex PCR; TCRdb holds only in-frame clones, not every one. The sample holds tens of thousands of clones, around 93% seen once. This sample comprised PBMCs, obtained 98 days after intestinal transplantation. The receptors were sampled from a human patient who received an intestinal transplant, so some T cells may come from the graft donor. CDR3s include the opening cysteine and the closing phenylalanine or tryptophan. D genes are given only for firm matches. Clone sizes are given selectively: once, few, many, or a class where the clone is expanded.

CDR3 length | clone size | J gene | D gene | V gene | CDR3 DNA | CDR3 protein
14 | NA | TRBJ2-1 | NA | TRBV18 | TGTGCCAGCTCACCACCGGACAGATACAATGAGCAGTTCTTC | CASSPPDRYNEQFF
15 | few | TRBJ2-1 | NA | TRBV7-6 | TGTGCCAGCAGCTACTCAGGGGCGGAATACAATGAGCAGTTCTTC | CASSYSGAEYNEQFF
15 | NA | TRBJ2-7 | NA | TRBV2 | TGTGCCAGCAGTCCCCTTATCAGACAGCCTTACGAGCAGTACTTC | CASSPLIRQPYEQYF
15 | NA | TRBJ2-1 | TRBD2 | TRBV18 | TGTGCCAGCTCACCTATCGGGGGGGGATACAATGAGCAGTTCTTC | CASSPIGGGYNEQFF
16 | NA | TRBJ2-1 | NA | TRBV2 | TGTGCCAGCAGTGAAGTTCTACCCCCAGGGAGCAATGAGCAGTTCTTC | CASSEVLPPGSNEQFF
13 | NA | TRBJ1-2 | TRBD1 | TRBV28 | TGTGCCAGCAGTCGGCAGGGGGCTCAGGGCTACACCTTC | CASSRQGAQGYTF
11 | NA | TRBJ1-4 | NA | TRBV2 | TGTGCCAGCAGTGAGGGAGGGGACCTGGGTTTT | CASSEGGDLGF
16 | NA | TRBJ1-1 | NA | TRBV15 | TGTGCCACCAGCAAAGAGTGGGGGGGGCTGGGCACTGAAGCTTTCTTT | CATSKEWGGLGTEAFF
14 | NA | TRBJ1-3 | TRBD1 | TRBV6-5 | TGTGCCACCCAGGACAGGGGTGAAGGAAACACCATATATTTT | CATQDRGEGNTIYF
15 | NA | TRBJ2-3 | NA | TRBV5-4 | TGTGCCAGCAGCTTGTGGCAGGGAGACGCAGATACGCAGTATTTT | CASSLWQGDADTQYF
14 | NA | TRBJ2-3 | TRBD2 | TRBV28 | TGTGCCAGCAGTTTTGGTCTAGCGGGAGGTACGCAGTATTTT | CASSFGLAGGTQYF
17 | NA | TRBJ2-7 | NA | TRBV28 | TGTGCCAGCAGTTCCACCCCCGGGACCCACTACTTCTACGAGCAGTACTTC | CASSSTPGTHYFYEQYF
16 | NA | TRBJ2-7 | TRBD2 | TRBV14 | TGTGCCAGCAGCCAAGGGGTAGCGGGCCCTCACTACGAGCAGTACTTC | CASSQGVAGPHYEQYF
14 | NA | TRBJ1-5 | TRBD1 | TRBV6-6 | TGTGCCAGCAGCCCCGACAGGGGCAATCAGCCCCAGCATTTT | CASSPDRGNQPQHF
14 | NA | TRBJ1-5 | NA | TRBV2 | TGTGCCAGCAGTGAGGAAATAAACAATCAGCCCCAGCATTTT | CASSEEINNQPQHF
14 | NA | TRBJ2-1 | TRBD2 | TRBV12-5 | TGTGCTAGTGGCGGCGGGAGGGCGTACAATGAGCAGTTCTTC | CASGGGRAYNEQFF
16 | NA | TRBJ2-7 | TRBD2 | TRBV28 | TGTGCCAGCAGCTTGGGTTTAAGGGCGGGAGTCTACGAGCAGTACTTC | CASSLGLRAGVYEQYF
15 | NA | TRBJ2-5 | NA | TRBV4-2 | TGTGCCAGCAGCCAAGAGGGGCTGGAACAAGAGACCCAGTACTTC | CASSQEGLEQETQYF
13 | NA | TRBJ1-4 | TRBD1 | TRBV28 | TGTGCCAGCAGTCAAGCCTACAGGGGCGGGCTGTTTTTT | CASSQAYRGGLFF
15 | NA | TRBJ1-1 | TRBD1 | TRBV5-6 | TGTGCCAGCAGCTTGGAGGGGGCCCTGAACACTGAAGCTTTCTTT | CASSLEGALNTEAFF
17 | once | TRBJ2-1 | TRBD2 | TRBV19 | TGTGCCAGTAGTATGGCCCCCCCGGGACTAGCGGTAAATGAGCAGTTCTTC | CASSMAPPGLAVNEQFF
15 | NA | TRBJ2-5 | NA | TRBV6-5 | TGTGCCAGCAGTTACTCGGGGGGTTCCCAAGAGACCCAGTACTTC | CASSYSGGSQETQYF
16 | NA | TRBJ2-5 | NA | TRBV5-6 | TGTGCCAGCAGCTCGGCTTTAGAAGTGGGTTGGGAGACCCAGTACTTC | CASSSALEVGWETQYF
13 | NA | TRBJ2-3 | NA | TRBV10-1 | TGCGCCAGCAGTGAGTCGCTTACAGATACGCAGTATTTT | CASSESLTDTQYF
13 | few | TRBJ2-1 | NA | TRBV6-5 | TGTGCCAGCAGTTACTCAAGCGGCAATGAGCAGTTCTTC | CASSYSSGNEQFF
14 | NA | TRBJ2-1 | TRBD2 | TRBV5-1 | TGCGCCAGCAGCTTGGAACTAGCGGACAATGAGCAGTTCTTC | CASSLELADNEQFF
17 | NA | TRBJ1-4 | NA | TRBV9 | TGTGCCAGCAGCGTAGGGGGCTCGGGGGGCGCAAATGAAAAACTGTTTTTT | CASSVGGSGGANEKLFF
20 | NA | TRBJ2-5 | TRBD2 | TRBV28 | TGTGCCAGCAGTTCCCCGACTAGCGGGAGGGCCGGGGTAATGGGAGAGACCCAGTACTTC | CASSSPTSGRAGVMGETQYF
14 | NA | TRBJ1-1 | TRBD1 | TRBV27 | TGTGCCAGCAGTCAGGGGGCCGTGAACACTGAAGCTTTCTTT | CASSQGAVNTEAFF
15 | NA | TRBJ2-7 | NA | TRBV5-1 | TGCGCCAGCAGCTTGGGGGGACCCAGCAACTACGAGCAGTACTTC | CASSLGGPSNYEQYF
15 | NA | TRBJ2-1 | TRBD2 | TRBV6-4 | TGTGCCAGCGGCATAGCGGGGGACCCCTACAATGAGCAGTTCTTC | CASGIAGDPYNEQFF
15 | NA | TRBJ2-2 | NA | TRBV13 | TGTGCCAGCAGAAACGGGGGTTCGAACACCGGGGAGCTGCTTTTT | CASRNGGSNTGELLF
17 | NA | TRBJ2-5 | NA | TRBV7-6 | TGTGCCAGCAGCTTAATCCTGGGACGGCAGTACCAAGAGACCCAGTACTTC | CASSLILGRQYQETQYF